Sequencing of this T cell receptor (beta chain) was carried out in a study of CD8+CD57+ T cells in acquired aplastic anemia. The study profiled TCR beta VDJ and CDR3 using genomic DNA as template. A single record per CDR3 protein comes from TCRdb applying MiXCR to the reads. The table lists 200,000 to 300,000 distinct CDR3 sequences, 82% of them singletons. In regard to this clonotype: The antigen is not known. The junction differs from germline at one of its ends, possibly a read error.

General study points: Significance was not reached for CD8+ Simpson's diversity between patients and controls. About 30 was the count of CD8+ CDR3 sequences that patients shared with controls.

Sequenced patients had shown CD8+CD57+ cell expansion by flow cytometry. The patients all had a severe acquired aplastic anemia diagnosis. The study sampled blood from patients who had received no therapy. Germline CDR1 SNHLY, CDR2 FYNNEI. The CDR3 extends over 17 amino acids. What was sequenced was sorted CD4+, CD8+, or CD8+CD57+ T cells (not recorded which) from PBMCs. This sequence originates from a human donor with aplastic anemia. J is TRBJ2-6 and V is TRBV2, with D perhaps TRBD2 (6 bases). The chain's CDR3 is CASSDGGIHEQVFVPGF. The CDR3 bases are TGTGCCAGCAGTGATGGGGGGATCCATGAGCAGGTCTTCGTGCCAGGTTTC. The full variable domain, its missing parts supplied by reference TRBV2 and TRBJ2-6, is EPEVTQTPSHQVTQMGQEVILRCVPISNHLYFYWYRQILGQKVEFLVSFYNNEISEKSEIFDDQFSVERPDGSNFTLKIRSTKLEDSAMYFCASSDGGIHEQVFVPGFGAGSRLTVL.